The present TCR beta chain was sequenced within a study of blood T cell repertoires in COVID-19. Study as a whole: Spain, Italy and the United States supplied samples that represented acute and convalescent COVID-19. Nucleic acid was either cDNA or gDNA, and it came from T cells, B-cell-depleted T cells, or PBMCs.

Methods used by the authors: From reference gene primer amplification, estimates of nucleated cell counts were derived. The repertoire was sequenced with immunoSEQ multiplex PCR; TCRdb's copy has only in-frame clones and lacks some. The DNA gave D and trimming, while V, J and clone size come from that table. The profile shows roughly 350,000 clones, 85% of them singletons. Trimming cost V 1 base and J 3 bases, with 11 bases left between them. Germline V gene sequence: CDR1 SEHNR, CDR2 FQNEAQ (reference sequence). The CDR3 runs to 15 residues. The chain joins TRBV7-9 to TRBJ2-3, with D perhaps TRBD2 (6 bases). The clonotype comes from a woman younger than 35 with acute or convalescent COVID-19. The material sequenced was peripheral blood. The chain's CDR3 is CASSLEVAGTDTQYF. The CDR3 DNA reads as TGTGCCAGCAGCTTAGAGGTGGCGGGGACAGATACGCAGTATTTT.